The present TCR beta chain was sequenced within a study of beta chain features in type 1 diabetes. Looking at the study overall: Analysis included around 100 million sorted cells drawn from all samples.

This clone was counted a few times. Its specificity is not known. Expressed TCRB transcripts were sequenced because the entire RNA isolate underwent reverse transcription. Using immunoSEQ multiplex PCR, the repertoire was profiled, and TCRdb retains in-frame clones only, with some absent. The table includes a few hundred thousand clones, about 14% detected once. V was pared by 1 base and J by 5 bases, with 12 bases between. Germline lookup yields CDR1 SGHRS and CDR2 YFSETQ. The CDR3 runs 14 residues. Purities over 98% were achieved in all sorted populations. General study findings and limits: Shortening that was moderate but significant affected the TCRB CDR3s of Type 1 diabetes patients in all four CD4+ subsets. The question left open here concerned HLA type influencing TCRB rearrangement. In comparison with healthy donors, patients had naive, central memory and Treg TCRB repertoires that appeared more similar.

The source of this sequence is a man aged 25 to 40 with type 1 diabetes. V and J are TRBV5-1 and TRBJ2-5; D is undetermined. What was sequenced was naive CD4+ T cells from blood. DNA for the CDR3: TGCGCCAGCAGCTTGATGGATACCGGGGAGACCCAGTACTTC. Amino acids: CASSLMDTGETQYF.